A single sample gave rise to the 22 T cell receptor beta chains below, sequenced in a study of PD-1 blockade in classical Hodgkin lymphoma. The repertoire was sequenced with immunoSEQ multiplex PCR; TCRdb's copy has only in-frame clones and lacks some. This sample has around 65,000 clones, with around 89% found just once. Each patient's relapse followed autologous stem cell transplantation, and brentuximab vedotin exposure varied. Sequencing used peripheral blood mononuclear cells (PBMCs), obtained at baseline. Receptors were obtained from a human donor with classical Hodgkin lymphoma.

This sequence joins TRBV5-4 and TRBJ2-7, with no clear D. Germline V lookup: CDR1 SGHNT, CDR2 YYREEE (reference sequence). The CDR3 sequence is 13 residues long. Trimming shortened V by 3 bases and J by 0 bases, and 7 bases separated the two germline ends. The CDR3 region is CASSSPHSYEQYF. In DNA form, the CDR3 reads TGTGCCAGCAGCTCCCCACACTCCTACGAGCAGTACTTC. The variable domain in full, with the rest retrieved from reference TRBV5-4 and TRBJ2-7, is ETGVTQSPTHLIKTRGQQVTLRCSSQSGHNTVSWYQQALGQGPQFIFQYYREEENGRGNFPPRFSGLQFPNYSSELNVNALELDDSALYLCASSSPHSYEQYFGPGTRLTVT.

J is TRBJ1-2 and V is TRBV29-1; maybe TRBD1 (5 bases). The CDR3 loop spans 12 amino acids. Germline V gene data show CDR1 as SQVTM and CDR2 as ANQGSEA. CDR3 sequence reads: CILRDPNYGYTF. In DNA form, the CDR3 reads TGCATCTTACGGGACCCGAACTATGGCTACACCTTC.

This chain connects TRBV18 to TRBJ2-7, with 11 bases fitting TRBD1. Germline V lookup: CDR1 KGHSH, CDR2 LQKENI. The ends lost 5 bases at V and 3 bases at J; junction bases unmatched: 6. CDR3 size: 15 residues. The CDR3 region has the DNA TGTGCCAGCTCATTACCGGGACAGGGGGTCTACGAGCAGTACTTC. Translation: CASSLPGQGVYEQYF. Combining the CDR3 with reference TRBV18 and TRBJ2-7 gives the whole variable domain NAGVMQNPRHLVRRRGQEARLRCSPMKGHSHVYWYRQLPEEGLKFMVYLQKENIIDESGMPKERFSAEFPKEGPSILRIQQVVRGDSAAYFCASSLPGQGVYEQYFGPGTRLTVT.

This clone was detected once. Other nucleotide sequences from this sample produce the same CDR3. The J gene is TRBJ1-5, the V gene TRBV5-6; D not certain. Trimming removed 5 bases at V and 2 bases at J, with 5 bases between. The CDR3 is made up of 12 amino acids. Per germline, CDR1 SGHDT and CDR2 YYEEEE. CDR3 protein: CASSFGNQPQHF. The CDR3 nucleotides read TGTGCCAGCAGTTTTGGCAATCAGCCCCAGCATTTT. The whole variable domain, remainder taken from reference TRBV5-6 and TRBJ1-5, is DAGVTQSPTHLIKTRGQQVTLRCSPKSGHDTVSWYQQALGQGPQFIFQYYEEEERQRGNFPDRFSGHQFPNYSSELNVNALLLGDSALYLCASSFGNQPQHFGDGTRLSIL.

CDR3 nucleotide sequence: TGTGCCAGCAGTTACACCCGACCGGAACTTACCTACGAGCAGTACTTC. Its translation is CASSYTRPELTYEQYF. The chain employs TRBV27 and TRBJ2-7; D unclear. The CDR3 is made up of 16 amino acids. Germline V gene lookup returns CDR1 MNHEY and CDR2 SMNVEV (reference sequence). The V end lost 4 bases, the J end lost 2 bases, and 18 bases lay between the germline ends.

This clone was counted between two and nine times. The rearrangement uses TRBV9 and TRBJ1-6, with D perhaps TRBD1 (5 bases). This CDR3 contains 13 residues. The ends were cut back, 2 bases at V and 8 bases at J, with 8 bases in the middle. The germline V gene has CDR1 SGDLS and CDR2 YYNGEE. The CDR3 region has the DNA TGTGCCAGCAGCGTCCTCAGGGATTCACCCCTCCACTTT. It translates to CASSVLRDSPLHF.

This chain links TRBV11-2 with TRBJ2-5; D remains unclear. V lost 1 base and J lost 5, with 11 bases in between. Germline V gene data show CDR1 as SGHAT and CDR2 as FQNNGV. This CDR3 region has 14 residues. In DNA form, the CDR3 reads TGTGCCAGCAGCTTAGGGGCCGGTAGGGAGACCCAGTACTTC. Translation gives CASSLGAGRETQYF.

The gene calls are TRBV4-1 and TRBJ1-3; D ambiguous. The CDR3 runs to 14 residues. From germline, CDR1 is MGHRA and CDR2 YSYEKL. The V end was cut by 4 bases, the J end by 0 bases, with 7 bases between. CDR3 in amino acids: CASSLGGSGNTIYF. The CDR3 nucleotides are TGCGCCAGCAGCCTTGGCGGCTCTGGAAACACCATATATTTT.

The chain recombines TRBV12-5 with TRBJ2-1, with D unresolved. Germline CDR1 and CDR2: LGHNT and FRNRAP. The germline V and J ends were trimmed by 0 bases and 0 bases, with 9 bases remaining between them. The CDR3 runs 16 residues. CDR3 DNA sequence: TGTGCTAGTGGTTTGGTTCAGGATCTCTCCTACAATGAGCAGTTCTTC. Translating it yields CASGLVQDLSYNEQFF.

The sample holds a few counts of this clone. The chain is built from TRBV6-1 and TRBJ1-5; D remains unclear. This CDR3 spans 12 amino acids. CDR1 is MNHNS and CDR2 is SASEGT in the germline V gene. V was pared by 8 bases and J by 3 bases, with 8 bases between. CDR3 amino acids: CASQEFNQPQHF. The CDR3 DNA reads as TGTGCCAGCCAGGAGTTCAATCAGCCCCAGCATTTT.

The chain has TRBV6-5 and TRBJ1-4; 7 bases map to TRBD1. The germline V gene encodes CDR1 MNHEY and CDR2 SVGAGI. The CDR3 covers 16 residues. With 1 base clipped from V and 3 bases from J, the junction kept 5 bases outside the gene matches. Written as DNA, the CDR3 is TGTGCCAGCAGTTACTTCACAGGGGCGGCTAATGAAAAACTGTTTTTT. Translation gives CASSYFTGAANEKLFF.

This rearrangement joins TRBV7-9 to TRBJ2-1; tentatively, D is TRBD1 (5 bases). The CDR3 is 18 amino acids. V dropped 2 bases and J dropped 0 bases, with 17 bases sitting between them. The V gene's germline CDR1 is SEHNR and CDR2 FQNEAQ (reference sequence). The CDR3 coding sequence is TGTGCCAGCAGCTTAACTCGACGACGGCAGGGCTCCTACAATGAGCAGTTCTTC. The encoded protein is CASSLTRRRQGSYNEQFF.

The chain uses TRBV7-9 and TRBJ2-1; TRBD1 matches 7 bases. This CDR3 has 15 residues. Germline V gene data show CDR1 as SEHNR and CDR2 as FQNEAQ (reference sequence). With 1 base clipped from V and 4 bases from J, the junction kept 4 bases outside the gene matches. In DNA, the CDR3 is TGTGCCAGCAGCTTAGGGGACAGATTTTACAATGAGCAGTTCTTC. This gives the protein CASSLGDRFYNEQFF. Drawing the rest from reference TRBV7-9 and TRBJ2-1, the complete variable domain is DTGVSQNPRHKITKRGQNVTFRCDPISEHNRLYWYRQTLGQGPEFLTYFQNEAQLEKSRLLSDRFSAERPKGSFSTLEIQRTEQGDSAMYLCASSLGDRFYNEQFFGPGTRLTVL.

In this sample, this clone turned up once. The J gene is TRBJ2-5, the V gene TRBV7-9; D tentatively reads TRBD1 or TRBD2 (6 bases each). This CDR3 has 14 residues. Germline-derived CDR1 and CDR2 are SEHNR and FQNEAQ (reference sequence). Trimming stripped 6 bases from V and 5 bases from J, with 16 bases between. This chain's CDR3 is CASRSPGAWETQYF. DNA for the CDR3: TGTGCCAGCAGGTCCCCGGGGGCATGGGAGACCCAGTACTTC.

The chain carries TRBV15 and TRBJ1-1; the D is unclear. Trimming left V 0 bases short and J 6 bases short, with 8 bases between. The germline V gene has CDR1 LNHNV and CDR2 YYDKDF (reference sequence). CDR3 size: 13 residues. CDR3 nucleotides: TGTGCCACCAGCAGAGAAAGACTTGCTGAAGCTTTCTTT. It codes for CATSRERLAEAFF.

The genes are TRBV11-2 and TRBJ2-1; TRBD2 matches 16 bases. The ends lost 4 bases at V and 3 bases at J; junction bases unmatched: 6. The CDR3 is 18 amino acids. Germline V gives CDR1 SGHAT, CDR2 FQNNGV. The CDR3 DNA is TGTGCCAGCAGCTCGGGACTAGCGGGGGGGCCTAACTACAATGAGCAGTTCTTC. It encodes CASSSGLAGGPNYNEQFF.

This clone was seen just once. The chain carries TRBV7-2 and TRBJ2-3; 9 bases fit TRBD2. Per the germline V gene, CDR1 is SGHTA and CDR2 is FQGNSA. V was pared by 5 bases and J by 2 bases, with 8 bases of the junction left unmatched. CDR3 length: 16 amino acids. The chain's CDR3 is CASSPLAGSPTDTQYF. CDR3 DNA sequence: TGTGCCAGCAGCCCCCTAGCGGGGAGCCCCACAGATACGCAGTATTTT.

The CDR3 DNA sequence: TGTGCCAGCAGCCGTCCGACAAGGCCGGGTTCACCCCTCCACTTT. Translation: CASSRPTRPGSPLHF. The V call is TRBV5-8, the J call TRBJ1-6; D unresolved. The germline V gene has CDR1 SGHTS and CDR2 YDEGEE. The CDR3 is 15 amino acids. Trimming left V 4 bases short and J 9 bases short, with 17 bases between.

The chain has TRBV7-9 and TRBJ1-1; D uncertain. The germline CDR1 and CDR2 sequences are SEHNR and FQNEAQ (reference sequence). The CDR3 consists of 15 residues. V was trimmed by 4 bases and J by 3 bases, leaving 15 bases between them. Here the CDR3 DNA reads TGTGCCAGCAGCTCTCTGGTGGGGTCGGACACTGAAGCTTTCTTT. This gives the protein CASSSLVGSDTEAFF.

The V gene is TRBV5-1, the J gene TRBJ1-1; tentatively, D is TRBD1 (6 bases). The germline V and J ends were trimmed by 3 bases and 5 bases, with 14 bases remaining between them. The CDR3 is 14 residues long. Germline V gene lookup returns CDR1 SGHRS and CDR2 YFSETQ. The CDR3 loop reads CASSYGGARTEAFF. The CDR3 coding sequence is TGCGCCAGCAGCTACGGGGGCGCGAGGACTGAAGCTTTCTTT.

The chain has TRBV5-6 and TRBJ2-7; the D gene is possibly TRBD1 (6 bases). CDR3 size: 14 residues. CDR1 SGHDT and CDR2 YYEEEE come from the germline V gene. Between the trimmed V and J ends, which lost 2 bases and 2 bases, there was a span of 11 bases. The CDR3, as DNA: TGTGCCAGCAGCTTCACAGGGTTACCCTACGAGCAGTACTTC. Amino acids: CASSFTGLPYEQYF. Together with reference TRBV5-6 and TRBJ2-7, the CDR3 gives the full variable domain: DAGVTQSPTHLIKTRGQQVTLRCSPKSGHDTVSWYQQALGQGPQFIFQYYEEEERQRGNFPDRFSGHQFPNYSSELNVNALLLGDSALYLCASSFTGLPYEQYFGPGTRLTVT.

The rearrangement uses TRBV7-9 and TRBJ2-1, with D hard to call. Germline lookup yields CDR1 SEHNR and CDR2 FQNEAQ (reference sequence). The CDR3 is made up of 13 amino acids. Trimming shortened V by 0 bases and J by 7 bases, and 7 bases separated the two germline ends. The chain's CDR3 is CASSLAANNEQFF. The DNA of the CDR3 is TGTGCCAGCAGCTTAGCGGCGAATAATGAGCAGTTCTTC. Based on the CDR3 plus reference TRBV7-9 and TRBJ2-1, the full variable domain is DTGVSQNPRHKITKRGQNVTFRCDPISEHNRLYWYRQTLGQGPEFLTYFQNEAQLEKSRLLSDRFSAERPKGSFSTLEIQRTEQGDSAMYLCASSLAANNEQFFGPGTRLTVL.